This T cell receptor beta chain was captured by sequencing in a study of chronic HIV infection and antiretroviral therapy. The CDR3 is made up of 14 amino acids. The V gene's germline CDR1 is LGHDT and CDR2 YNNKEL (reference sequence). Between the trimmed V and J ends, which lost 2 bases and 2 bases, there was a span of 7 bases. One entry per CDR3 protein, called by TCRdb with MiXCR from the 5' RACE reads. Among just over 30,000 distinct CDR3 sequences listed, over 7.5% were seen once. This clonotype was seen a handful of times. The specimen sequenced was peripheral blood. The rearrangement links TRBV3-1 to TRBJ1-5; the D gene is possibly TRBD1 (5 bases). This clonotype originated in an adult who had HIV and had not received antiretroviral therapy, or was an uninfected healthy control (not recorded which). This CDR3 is CASSQWGGNQPQHF. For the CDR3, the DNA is TGTGCCAGCAGCCAATGGGGGGGCAATCAGCCCCAGCATTTT.